This entry concerns a single T cell receptor beta chain. Its target is not known. These data belong to a study of cytomegalovirus exposure and HLA in healthy donors. Overall study findings and caveats: Being productive about 87% or about 30% of the time was typical of most TCR beta V segments in an earlier analysis. In a later analysis, a missense DCLRE1C variant was linked to TCR beta V- and J-gene trimming. Cytomegalovirus status was reportedly diagnosed by the classifier with high specificity and sensitivity.

The PCR was carried out with 60 Vbeta primers and 13 Jbeta primers. Here immunoSEQ multiplex PCR was the method, and the copy in TCRdb shows in-frame clones only, minus some. The table shows fewer than 150,000 clones, with 60% to 75% occurring only once. The CDR3 has 15 residues. Germline assignment: CDR1 SEHNR and CDR2 FQNEAQ (reference sequence). Trimming stripped 5 bases from V and 2 bases from J, with 12 bases between. The chain carries TRBV7-9 and TRBJ1-4; TRBD1 is a possible D gene (6 bases). This clonotype originated in a woman aged 45-60 years in good health and CMV-seropositive. The sequenced material came from PBMCs. The CDR3 protein is CASSETGSTNEKLFF. DNA of the CDR3: TGTGCCAGCAGCGAGACAGGTTCGACTAATGAAAAACTGTTTTTT.